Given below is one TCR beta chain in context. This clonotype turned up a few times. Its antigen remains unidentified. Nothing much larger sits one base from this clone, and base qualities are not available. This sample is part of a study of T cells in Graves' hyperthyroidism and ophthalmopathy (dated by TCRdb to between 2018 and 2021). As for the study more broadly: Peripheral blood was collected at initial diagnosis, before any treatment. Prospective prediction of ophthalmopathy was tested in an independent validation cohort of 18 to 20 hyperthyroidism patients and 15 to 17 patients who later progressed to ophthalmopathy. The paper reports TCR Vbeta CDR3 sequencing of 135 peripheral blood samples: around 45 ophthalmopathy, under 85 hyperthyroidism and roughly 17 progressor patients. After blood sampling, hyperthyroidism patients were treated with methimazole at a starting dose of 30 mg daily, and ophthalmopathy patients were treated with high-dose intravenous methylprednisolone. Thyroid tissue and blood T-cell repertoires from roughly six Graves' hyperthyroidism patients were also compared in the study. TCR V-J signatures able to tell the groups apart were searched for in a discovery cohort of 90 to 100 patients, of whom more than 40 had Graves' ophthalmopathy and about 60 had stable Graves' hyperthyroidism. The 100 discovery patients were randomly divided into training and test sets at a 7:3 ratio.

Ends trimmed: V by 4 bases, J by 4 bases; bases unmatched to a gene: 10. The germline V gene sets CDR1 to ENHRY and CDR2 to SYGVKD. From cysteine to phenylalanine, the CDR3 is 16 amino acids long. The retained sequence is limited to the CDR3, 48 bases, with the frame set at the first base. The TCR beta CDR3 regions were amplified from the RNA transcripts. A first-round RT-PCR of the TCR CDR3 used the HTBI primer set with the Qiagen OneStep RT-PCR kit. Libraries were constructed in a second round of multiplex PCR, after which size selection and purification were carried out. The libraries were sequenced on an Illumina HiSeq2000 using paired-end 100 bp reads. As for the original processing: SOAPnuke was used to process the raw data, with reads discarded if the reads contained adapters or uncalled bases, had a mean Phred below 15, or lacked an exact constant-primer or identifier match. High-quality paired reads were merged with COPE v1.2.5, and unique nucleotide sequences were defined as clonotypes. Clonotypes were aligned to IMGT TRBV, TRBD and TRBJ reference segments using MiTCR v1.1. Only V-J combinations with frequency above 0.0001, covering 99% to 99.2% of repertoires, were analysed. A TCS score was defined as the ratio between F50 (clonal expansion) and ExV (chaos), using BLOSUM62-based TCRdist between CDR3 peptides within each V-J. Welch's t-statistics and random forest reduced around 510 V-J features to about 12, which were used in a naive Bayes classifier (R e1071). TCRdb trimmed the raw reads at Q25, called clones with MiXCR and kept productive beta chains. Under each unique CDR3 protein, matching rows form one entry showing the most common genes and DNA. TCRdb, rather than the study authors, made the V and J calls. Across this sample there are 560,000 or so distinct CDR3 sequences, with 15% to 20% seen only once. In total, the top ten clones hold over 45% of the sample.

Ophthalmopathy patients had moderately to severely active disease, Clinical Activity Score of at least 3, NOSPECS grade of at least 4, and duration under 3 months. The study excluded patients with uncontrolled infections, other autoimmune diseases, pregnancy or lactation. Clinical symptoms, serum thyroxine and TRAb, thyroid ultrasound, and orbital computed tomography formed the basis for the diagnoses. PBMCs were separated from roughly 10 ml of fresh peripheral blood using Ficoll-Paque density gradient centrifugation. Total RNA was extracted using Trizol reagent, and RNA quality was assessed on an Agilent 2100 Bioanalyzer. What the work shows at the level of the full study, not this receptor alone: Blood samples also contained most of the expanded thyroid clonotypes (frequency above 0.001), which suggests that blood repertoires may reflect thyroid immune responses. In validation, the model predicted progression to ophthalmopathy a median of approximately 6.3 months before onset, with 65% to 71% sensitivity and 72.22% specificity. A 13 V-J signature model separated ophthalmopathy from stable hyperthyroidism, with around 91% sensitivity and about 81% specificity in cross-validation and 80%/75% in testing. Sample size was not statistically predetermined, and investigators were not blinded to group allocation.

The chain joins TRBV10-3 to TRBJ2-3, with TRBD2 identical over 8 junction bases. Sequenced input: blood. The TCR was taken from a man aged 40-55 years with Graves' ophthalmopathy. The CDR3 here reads CAISGGSGSGSDTQYF. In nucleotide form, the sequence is TGTGCCATCAGTGGAGGAAGCGGGAGTGGTTCAGATACGCAGTATTTT.